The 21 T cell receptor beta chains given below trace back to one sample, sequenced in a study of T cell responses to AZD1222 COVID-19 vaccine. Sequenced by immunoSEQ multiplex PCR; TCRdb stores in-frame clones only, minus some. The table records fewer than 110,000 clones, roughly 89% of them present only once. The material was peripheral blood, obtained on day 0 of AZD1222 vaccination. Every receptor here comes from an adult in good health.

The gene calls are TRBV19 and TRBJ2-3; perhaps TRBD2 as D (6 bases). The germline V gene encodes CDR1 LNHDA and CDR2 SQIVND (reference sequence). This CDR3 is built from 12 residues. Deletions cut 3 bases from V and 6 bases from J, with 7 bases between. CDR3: CASSIRGDTQYF. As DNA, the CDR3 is TGTGCCAGTAGTATTCGGGGGGATACGCAGTATTTT.

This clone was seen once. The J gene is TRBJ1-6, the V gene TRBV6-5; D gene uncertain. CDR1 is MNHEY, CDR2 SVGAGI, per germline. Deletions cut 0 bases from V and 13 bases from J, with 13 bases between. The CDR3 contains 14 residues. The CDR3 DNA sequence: TGTGCCAGCAGTTACTCAAGGCAATTTGCCCCCCTCCACTTT. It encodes CASSYSRQFAPLHF.

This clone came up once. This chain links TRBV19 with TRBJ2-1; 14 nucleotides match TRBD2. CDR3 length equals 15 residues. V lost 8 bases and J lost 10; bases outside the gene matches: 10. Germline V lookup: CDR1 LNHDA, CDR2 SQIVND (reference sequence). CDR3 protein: CASRQGTSGSGEQFF. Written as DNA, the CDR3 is TGTGCCAGTCGGCAGGGGACTAGCGGGAGTGGAGAGCAGTTCTTC.

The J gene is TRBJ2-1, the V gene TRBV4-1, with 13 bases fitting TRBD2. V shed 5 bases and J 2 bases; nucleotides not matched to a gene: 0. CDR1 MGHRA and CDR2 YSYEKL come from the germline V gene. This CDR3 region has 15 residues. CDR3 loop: CASSGTSGTYNEQFF. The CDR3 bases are TGCGCCAGCAGCGGGACTAGCGGGACCTACAATGAGCAGTTCTTC.

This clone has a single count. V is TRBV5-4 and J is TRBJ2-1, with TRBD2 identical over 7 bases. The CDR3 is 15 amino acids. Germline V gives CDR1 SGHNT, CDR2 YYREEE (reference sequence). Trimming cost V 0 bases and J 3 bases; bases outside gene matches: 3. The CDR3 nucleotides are TGTGCCAGCAGCTTGGCAGCGGGAAGCTACAATGAGCAGTTCTTC. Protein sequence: CASSLAAGSYNEQFF.

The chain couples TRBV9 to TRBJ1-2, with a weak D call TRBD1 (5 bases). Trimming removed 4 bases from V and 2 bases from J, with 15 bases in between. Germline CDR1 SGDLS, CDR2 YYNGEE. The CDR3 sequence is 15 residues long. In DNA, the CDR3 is TGTGCCAGCAGCCCAGCTGACAGCGTCAACTATGGCTACACCTTC. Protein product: CASSPADSVNYGYTF.

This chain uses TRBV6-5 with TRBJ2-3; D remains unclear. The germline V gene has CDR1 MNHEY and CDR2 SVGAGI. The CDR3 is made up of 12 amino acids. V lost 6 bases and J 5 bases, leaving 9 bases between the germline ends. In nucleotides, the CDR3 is TGTGCCAGCAGAACGCCCGGAGATACGCAGTATTTT. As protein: CASRTPGDTQYF.

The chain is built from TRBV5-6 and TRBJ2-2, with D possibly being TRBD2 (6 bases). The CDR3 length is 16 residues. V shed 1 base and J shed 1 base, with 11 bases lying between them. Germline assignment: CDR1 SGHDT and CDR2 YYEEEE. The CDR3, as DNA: TGTGCCAGCAGCTTGATATCCGGGAGGAACACCGGGGAGCTGTTTTTT. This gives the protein CASSLISGRNTGELFF.

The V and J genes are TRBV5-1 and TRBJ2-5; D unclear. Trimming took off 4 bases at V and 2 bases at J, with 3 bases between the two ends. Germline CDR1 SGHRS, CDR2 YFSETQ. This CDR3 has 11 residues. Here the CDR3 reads CASSHQETQYF. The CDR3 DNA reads TGCGCCAGCAGCCATCAAGAGACCCAGTACTTC. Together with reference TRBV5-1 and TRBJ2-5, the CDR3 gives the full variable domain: KAGVTQTPRYLIKTRGQQVTLSCSPISGHRSVSWYQQTPGQGLQFLFEYFSETQRNKGNFPGRFSGRQFSNSRSEMNVSTLELGDSALYLCASSHQETQYFGPGTRLLVL.

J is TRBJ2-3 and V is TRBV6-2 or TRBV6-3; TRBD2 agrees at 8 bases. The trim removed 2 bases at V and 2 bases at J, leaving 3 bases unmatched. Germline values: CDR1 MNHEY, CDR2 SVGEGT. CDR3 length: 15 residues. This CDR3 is CASSYPAGATDTQYF. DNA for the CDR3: TGTGCCAGCAGTTACCCAGCGGGAGCCACAGATACGCAGTATTTT.

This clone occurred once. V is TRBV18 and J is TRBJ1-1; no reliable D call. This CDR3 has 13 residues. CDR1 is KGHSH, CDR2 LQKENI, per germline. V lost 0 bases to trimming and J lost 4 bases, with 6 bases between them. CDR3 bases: TGTGCCAGCTCACCACCGAAGTCCACTGAAGCTTTCTTT. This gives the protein CASSPPKSTEAFF.

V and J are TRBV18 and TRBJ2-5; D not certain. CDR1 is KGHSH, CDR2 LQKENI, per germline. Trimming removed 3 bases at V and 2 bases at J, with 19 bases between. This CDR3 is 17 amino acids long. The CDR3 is CASSPNVARSRQETQYF. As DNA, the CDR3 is TGTGCCAGCTCACCTAATGTGGCCAGGTCCCGGCAAGAGACCCAGTACTTC.

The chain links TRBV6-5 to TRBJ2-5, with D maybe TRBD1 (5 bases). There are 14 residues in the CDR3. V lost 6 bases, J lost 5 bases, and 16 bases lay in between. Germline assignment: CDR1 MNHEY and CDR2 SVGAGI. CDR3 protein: CASRARVVVETQYF. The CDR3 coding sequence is TGTGCCAGCAGGGCCAGGGTGGTAGTGGAGACCCAGTACTTC.

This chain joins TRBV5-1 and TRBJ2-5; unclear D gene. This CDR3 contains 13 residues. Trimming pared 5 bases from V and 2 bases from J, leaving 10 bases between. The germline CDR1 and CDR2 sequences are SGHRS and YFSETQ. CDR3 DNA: TGCGCCAGCAGAACCCCAGGTCAAGAGACCCAGTACTTC. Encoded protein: CASRTPGQETQYF. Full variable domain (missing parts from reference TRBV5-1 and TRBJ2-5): KAGVTQTPRYLIKTRGQQVTLSCSPISGHRSVSWYQQTPGQGLQFLFEYFSETQRNKGNFPGRFSGRQFSNSRSEMNVSTLELGDSALYLCASRTPGQETQYFGPGTRLLVL.

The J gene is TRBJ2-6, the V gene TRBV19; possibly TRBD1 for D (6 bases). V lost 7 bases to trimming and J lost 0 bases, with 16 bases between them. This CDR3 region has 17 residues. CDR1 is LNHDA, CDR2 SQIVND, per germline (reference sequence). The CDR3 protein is CASISMAGVSGANVLTF. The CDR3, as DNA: TGTGCCAGTATTTCTATGGCAGGGGTCTCTGGGGCCAACGTCCTGACTTTC.

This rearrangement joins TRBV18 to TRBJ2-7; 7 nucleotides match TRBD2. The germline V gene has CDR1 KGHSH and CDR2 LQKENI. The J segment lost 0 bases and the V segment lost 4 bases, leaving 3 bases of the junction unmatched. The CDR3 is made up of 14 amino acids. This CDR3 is CASSLSGASYEQYF. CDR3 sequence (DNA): TGTGCCAGCTCACTAAGCGGGGCCTCCTACGAGCAGTACTTC.

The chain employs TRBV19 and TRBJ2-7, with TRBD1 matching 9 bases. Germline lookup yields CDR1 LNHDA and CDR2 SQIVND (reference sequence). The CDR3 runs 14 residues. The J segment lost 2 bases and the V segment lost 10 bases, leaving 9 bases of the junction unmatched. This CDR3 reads CATSDRGRTYEQYF. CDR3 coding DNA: TGTGCCACCTCCGACAGGGGGAGGACCTACGAGCAGTACTTC.

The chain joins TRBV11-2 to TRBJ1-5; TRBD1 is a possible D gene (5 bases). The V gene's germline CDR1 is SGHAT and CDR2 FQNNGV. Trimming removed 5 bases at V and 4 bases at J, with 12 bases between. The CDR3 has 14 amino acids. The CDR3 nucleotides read TGTGCCAGCAGCCACGGGACCGGGAATCAGCCCCAGCATTTT. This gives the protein CASSHGTGNQPQHF.

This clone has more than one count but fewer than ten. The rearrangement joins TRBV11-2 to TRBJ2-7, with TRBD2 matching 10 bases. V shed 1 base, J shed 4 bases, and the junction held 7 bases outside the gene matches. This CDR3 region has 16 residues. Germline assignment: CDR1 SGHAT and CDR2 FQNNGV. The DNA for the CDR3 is TGTGCCAGCAGCTTAGCGCTTGGTAGCGGGAGGTACGAGCAGTACTTC. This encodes CASSLALGSGRYEQYF.

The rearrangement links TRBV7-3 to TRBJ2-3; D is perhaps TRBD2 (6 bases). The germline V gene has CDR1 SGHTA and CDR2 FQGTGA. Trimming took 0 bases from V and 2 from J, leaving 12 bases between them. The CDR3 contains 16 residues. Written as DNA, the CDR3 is TGTGCCAGCAGCTTAACGGGGGGACTTTCCACAGATACGCAGTATTTT. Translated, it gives CASSLTGGLSTDTQYF.

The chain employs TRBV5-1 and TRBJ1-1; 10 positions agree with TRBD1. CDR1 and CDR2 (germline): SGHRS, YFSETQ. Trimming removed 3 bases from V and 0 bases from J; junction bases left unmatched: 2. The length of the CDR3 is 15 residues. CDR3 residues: CASSSGQGMNTEAFF. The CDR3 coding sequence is TGCGCCAGCAGCTCGGGACAGGGGATGAACACTGAAGCTTTCTTT.